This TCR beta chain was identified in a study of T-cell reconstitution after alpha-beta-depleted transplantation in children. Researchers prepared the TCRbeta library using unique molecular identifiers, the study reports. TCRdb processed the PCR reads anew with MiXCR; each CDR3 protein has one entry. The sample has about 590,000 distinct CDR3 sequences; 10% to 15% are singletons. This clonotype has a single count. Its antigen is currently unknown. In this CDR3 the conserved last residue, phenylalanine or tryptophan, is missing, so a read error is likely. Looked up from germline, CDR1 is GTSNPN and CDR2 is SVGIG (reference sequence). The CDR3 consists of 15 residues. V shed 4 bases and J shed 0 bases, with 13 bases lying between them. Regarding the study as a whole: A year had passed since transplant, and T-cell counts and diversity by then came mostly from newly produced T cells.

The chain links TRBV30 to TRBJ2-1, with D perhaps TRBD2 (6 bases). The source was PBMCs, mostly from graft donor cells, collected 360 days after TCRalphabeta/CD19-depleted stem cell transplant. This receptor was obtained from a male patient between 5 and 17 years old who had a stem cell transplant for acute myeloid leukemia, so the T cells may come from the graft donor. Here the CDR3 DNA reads TGTGCCTGGACCTTGACTAGAAGCTCCTACAATGAGCAGTTCTGC. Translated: CAWTLTRSSYNEQFC.